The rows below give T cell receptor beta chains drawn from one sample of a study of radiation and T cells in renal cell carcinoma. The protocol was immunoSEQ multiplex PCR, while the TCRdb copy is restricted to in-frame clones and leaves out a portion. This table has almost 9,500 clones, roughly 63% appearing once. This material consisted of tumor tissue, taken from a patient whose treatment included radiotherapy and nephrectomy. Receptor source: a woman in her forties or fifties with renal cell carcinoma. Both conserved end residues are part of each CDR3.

CASSLATGATNTEAFF	TRBV5-4	TRBJ1-1	16
CASSGTGEYGNYGYTF	TRBV6-1	TRBJ1-2	16
CASSLERTGGGTEAFF	TRBV5-4	TRBJ1-1	16
CASSRADRGRSEQFF	TRBV27	TRBJ2-1	15
CASSNGARLMNTEAFF	TRBV21-1	TRBJ1-1	16
CASSRTSGGADGELFF	TRBV7-6	TRBJ2-2	16
CASKLNGRDTQYF	TRBV27	TRBJ2-3	13
CASGSGRNYEQYF	TRBV7-2	TRBJ2-7	13
CASSIDRNNYGYTF	TRBV5-4	TRBJ1-2	14
CASSSGLAGVNEQFF	TRBV7-2	TRBJ2-1	15
CASSLGQPGGTEAFF	TRBV5-1	TRBJ1-1	15
CASSQMSSYEQYF	TRBV14	TRBJ2-7	13
CASSPGTGAFIQYF	TRBV5-1	TRBJ2-4	14
CASSLEASVGETQYF	TRBV5-4	TRBJ2-5	15
CASSPGTYDYEQYF	TRBV5-1	TRBJ2-7	14
CAISESGDIHNQPQHF	TRBV10-3	TRBJ1-5	16